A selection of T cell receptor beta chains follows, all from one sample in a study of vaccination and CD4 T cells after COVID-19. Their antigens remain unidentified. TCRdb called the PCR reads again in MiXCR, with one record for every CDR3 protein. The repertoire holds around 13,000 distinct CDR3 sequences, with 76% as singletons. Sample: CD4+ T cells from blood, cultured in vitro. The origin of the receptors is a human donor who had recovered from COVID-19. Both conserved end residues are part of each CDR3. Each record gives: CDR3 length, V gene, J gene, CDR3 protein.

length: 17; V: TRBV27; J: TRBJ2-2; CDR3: CASSRRGLRYNTGELFF
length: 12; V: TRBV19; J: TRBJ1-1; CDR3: CASSRGSTEAFF
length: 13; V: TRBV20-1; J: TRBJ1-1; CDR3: CSARGFGGTEAFF
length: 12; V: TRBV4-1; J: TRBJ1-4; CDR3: CASSQTLGKLFF
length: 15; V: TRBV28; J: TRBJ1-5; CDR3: CASSLRGGRYQPQHF
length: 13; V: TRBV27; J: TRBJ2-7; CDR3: CASSGGGRVEQYF
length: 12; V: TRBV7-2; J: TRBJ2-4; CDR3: CASSLSQNIQYF
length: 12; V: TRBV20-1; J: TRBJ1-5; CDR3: CSASRGFQPQHF
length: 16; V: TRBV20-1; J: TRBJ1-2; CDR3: CSAHHGAGGAGYGYTF
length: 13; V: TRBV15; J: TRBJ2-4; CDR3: CATSWTAKNIQYF
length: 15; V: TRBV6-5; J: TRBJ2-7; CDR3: CASSYLSGSAVEQYF
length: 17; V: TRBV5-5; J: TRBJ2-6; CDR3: CASSSAPRRVGANVLTF
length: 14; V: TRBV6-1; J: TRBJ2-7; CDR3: CASNLGQGGGEQYF
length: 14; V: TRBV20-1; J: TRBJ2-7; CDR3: CSARGGTSFYEQYF
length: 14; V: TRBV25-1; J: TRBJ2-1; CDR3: CASKGLAGVTEQFF
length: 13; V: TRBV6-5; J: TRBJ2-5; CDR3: CASSYTNRETQYF
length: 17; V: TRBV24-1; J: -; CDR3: CATSPTSFFGVDNEQFF
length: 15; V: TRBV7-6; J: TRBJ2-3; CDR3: CASSLLSSPRDTQYF
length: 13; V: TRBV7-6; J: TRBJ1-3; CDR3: CASSLGNGNTIYF
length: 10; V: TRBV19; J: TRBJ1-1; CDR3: CASRGDGAFF
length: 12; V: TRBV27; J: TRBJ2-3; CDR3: CASRSGPDTQYF
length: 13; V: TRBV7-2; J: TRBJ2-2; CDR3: CASSRQNTGELFF
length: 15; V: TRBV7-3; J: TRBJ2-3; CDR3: CASSPVGASSDTQYF
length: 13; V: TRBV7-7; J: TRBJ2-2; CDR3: CASSLQGTGELFF
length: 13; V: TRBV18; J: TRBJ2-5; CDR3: CASSPPVGETQYF
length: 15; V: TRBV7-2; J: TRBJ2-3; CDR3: CASSTVGGGWGTQYF
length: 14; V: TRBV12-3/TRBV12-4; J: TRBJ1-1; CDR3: CASSYSGRGTEAFF
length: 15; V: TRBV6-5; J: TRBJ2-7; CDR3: CASSYIRRGRNEQYF
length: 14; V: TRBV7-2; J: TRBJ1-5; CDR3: CASSSQGVWQPQHF
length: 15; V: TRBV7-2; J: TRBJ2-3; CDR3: CASSLEAGPTDTQYF
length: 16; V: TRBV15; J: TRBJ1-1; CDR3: CATSRGGGRMNTEAFF
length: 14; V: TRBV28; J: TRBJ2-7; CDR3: CASSLQGVPYEQYF
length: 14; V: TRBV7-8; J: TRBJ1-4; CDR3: CASNLGGTNEKLFF
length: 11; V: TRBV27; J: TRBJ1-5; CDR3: CASHPNQPQHF
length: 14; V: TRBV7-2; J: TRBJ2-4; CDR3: CASSLVAGKNIQYF
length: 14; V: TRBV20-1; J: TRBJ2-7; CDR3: CSAATHRGGYEQYF
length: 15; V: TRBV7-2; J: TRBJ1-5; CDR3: CASSLTTGQQQPQHF
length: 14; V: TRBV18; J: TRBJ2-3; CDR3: CASSPRRSTDTQYF
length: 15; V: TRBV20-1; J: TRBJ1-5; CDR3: CSARGQRGSNQPQHF
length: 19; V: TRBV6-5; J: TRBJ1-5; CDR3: CASSYSRDLRKAKDQPQHF
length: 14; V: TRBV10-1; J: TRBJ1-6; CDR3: CASSRQRTNSPLHF
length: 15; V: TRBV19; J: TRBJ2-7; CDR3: CASSINAAGSYEQYF
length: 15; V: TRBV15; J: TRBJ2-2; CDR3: CATSRDLGAGGELFF
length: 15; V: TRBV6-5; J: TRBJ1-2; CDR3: CASSSISRGTYGYTF
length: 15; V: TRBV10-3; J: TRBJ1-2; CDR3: CAISDLGGDDYGYTF
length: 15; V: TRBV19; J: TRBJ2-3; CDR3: CASSIRGAPTDTQYF
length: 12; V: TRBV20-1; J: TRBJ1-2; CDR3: CSAPGTAGGYTF
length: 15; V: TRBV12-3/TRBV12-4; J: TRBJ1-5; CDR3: CASSPRDIRNQPQHF
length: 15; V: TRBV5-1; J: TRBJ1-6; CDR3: CASSNPGQTVSPLHF
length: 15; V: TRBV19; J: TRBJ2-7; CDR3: CASMRPGGPSYEQYF
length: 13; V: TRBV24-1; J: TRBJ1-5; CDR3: CATSRAVNQPQHF
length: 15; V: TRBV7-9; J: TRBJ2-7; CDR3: CASSLGVSGRSEQYF
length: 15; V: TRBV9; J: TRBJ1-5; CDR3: CASSVGAASNQPQHF
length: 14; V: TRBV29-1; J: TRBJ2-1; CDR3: CSVPGRASYNEQFF
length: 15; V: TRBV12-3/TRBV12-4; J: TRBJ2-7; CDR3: CASSFLGTGGHEQYF
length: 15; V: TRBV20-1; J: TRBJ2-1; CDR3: CSASPGGLIDNEQFF
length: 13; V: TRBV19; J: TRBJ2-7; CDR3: CASSRSRDYEQYF
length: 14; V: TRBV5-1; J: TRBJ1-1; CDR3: CASSLVQGRTEAFF
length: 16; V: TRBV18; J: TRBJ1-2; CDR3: CASSPRTGSENYGYTF
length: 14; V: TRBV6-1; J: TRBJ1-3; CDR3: CASRPRQGGNTIYF